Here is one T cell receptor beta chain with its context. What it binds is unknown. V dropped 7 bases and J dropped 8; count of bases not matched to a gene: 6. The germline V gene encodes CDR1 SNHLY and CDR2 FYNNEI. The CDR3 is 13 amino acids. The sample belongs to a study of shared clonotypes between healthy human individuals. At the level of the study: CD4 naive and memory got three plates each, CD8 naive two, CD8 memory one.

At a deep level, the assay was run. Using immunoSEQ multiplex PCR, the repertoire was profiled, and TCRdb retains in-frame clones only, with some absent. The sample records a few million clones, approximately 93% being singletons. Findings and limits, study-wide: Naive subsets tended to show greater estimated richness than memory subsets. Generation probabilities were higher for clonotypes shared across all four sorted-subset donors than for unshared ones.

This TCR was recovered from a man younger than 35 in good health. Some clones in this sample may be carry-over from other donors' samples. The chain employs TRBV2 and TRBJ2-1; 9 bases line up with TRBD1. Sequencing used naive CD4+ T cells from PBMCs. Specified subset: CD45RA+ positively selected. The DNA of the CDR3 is TGTGCCAGCACAGGACAGGGGAGATATGAGCAGTTCTTC. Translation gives CASTGQGRYEQFF.